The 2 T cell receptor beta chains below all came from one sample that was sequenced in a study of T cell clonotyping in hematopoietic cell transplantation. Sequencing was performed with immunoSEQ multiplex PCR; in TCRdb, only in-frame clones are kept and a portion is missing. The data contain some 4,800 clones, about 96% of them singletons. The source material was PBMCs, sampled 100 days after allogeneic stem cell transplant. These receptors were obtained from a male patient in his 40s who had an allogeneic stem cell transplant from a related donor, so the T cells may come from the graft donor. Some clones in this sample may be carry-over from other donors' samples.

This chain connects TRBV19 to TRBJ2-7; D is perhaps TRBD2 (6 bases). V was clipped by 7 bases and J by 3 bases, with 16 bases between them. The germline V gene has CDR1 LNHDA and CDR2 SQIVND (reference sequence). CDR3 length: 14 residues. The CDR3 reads CASIGTSAYYEQYF. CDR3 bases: TGTGCCAGTATAGGGACTTCAGCCTACTACGAGCAGTACTTC.

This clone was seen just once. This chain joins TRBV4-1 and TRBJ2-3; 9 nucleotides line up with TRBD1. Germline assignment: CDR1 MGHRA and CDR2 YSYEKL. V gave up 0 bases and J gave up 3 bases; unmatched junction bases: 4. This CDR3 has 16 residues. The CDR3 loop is CASSQDRGQGTDTQYF. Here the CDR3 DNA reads TGCGCCAGCAGCCAAGATCGAGGACAGGGGACAGATACGCAGTATTTT.